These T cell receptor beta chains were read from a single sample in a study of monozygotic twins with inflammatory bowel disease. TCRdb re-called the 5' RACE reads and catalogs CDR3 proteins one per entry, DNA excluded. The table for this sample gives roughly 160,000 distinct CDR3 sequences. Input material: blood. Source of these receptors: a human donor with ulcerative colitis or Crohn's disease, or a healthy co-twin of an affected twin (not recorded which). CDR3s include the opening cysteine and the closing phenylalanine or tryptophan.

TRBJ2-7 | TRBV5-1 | CASSLQTGATYEQYF
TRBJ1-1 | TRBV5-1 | CASSLDWGGTEAFF
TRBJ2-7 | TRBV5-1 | CASSLEDSSGEQYF
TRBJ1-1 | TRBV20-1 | CSARDGARAVSNTEAFF
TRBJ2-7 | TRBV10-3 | CAIGARGLSNSAYEQYF
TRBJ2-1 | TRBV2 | CASSLKNEQFF
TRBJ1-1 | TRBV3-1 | CASSLLSSYTEAFF
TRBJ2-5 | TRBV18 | CASSRNRDRGETQYF
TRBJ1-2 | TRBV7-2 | CASSFRPITTGTVYTF
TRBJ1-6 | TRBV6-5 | CANSYSGTGAIRGPLHF
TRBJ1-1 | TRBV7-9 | CASRIHTEAFF
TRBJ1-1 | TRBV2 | CASRTGMNTEAFF
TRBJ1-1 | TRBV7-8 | CASSQNRGNTEAFF
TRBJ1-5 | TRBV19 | CASSIDIEQPQHF
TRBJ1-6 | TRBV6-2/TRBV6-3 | CASSPTRPLHPVLSRSPLHF
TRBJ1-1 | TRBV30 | CAWRWADTEAFF
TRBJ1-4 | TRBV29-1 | CSVEDKGKLFF
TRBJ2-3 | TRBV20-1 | CSASLAGVPGDTQYF
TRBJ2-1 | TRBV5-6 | CASSLERQVLYGEQFF
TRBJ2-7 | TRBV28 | CASQRGVEQYF
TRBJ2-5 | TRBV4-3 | CASSQDATGGGETQYF
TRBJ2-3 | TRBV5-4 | CASSLTSGSTDTQYF
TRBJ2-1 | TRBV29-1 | CSVERAGNEQFF
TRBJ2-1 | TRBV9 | CASSAAGRGLPNEQFF
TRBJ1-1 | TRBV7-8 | CASSSGPTGTEAFF
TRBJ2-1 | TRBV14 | CASSQGTSLYNEQFF
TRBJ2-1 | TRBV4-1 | CASSQEGTAKLQFF
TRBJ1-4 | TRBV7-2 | CASSPSGAWGEKLFF
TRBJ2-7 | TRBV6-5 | CASSYAHHYEQYF
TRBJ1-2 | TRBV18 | CASSPGREYGYTF
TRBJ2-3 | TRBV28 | CASSLPTLSTDTQYF
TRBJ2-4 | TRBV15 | CATSRDSRVPGGKWYF
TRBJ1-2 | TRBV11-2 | CASSSRTGLKNGYTF
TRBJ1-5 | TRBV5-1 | CASSPRDRRNNQPQHF
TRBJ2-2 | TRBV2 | CASSTGIGELFF
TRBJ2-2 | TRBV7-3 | CASSLGYWAGELFF
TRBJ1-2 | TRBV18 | CASSPTGQGGYGYTF
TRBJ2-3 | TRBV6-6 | CASSYRGRPDTQYF
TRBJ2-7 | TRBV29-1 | CSVTQGLAPYEQYF
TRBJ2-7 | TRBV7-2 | CASSLSTSGKYEQYF
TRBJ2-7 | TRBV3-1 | CASSPSTGTGSYEQYF
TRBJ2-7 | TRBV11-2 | CASSLVQANYEQYF
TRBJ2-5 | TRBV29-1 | CSVPRGGGQETQYF
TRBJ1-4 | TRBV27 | CASSPTNEEKLFF
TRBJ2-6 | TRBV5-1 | CASSLAVARHSGANVLTF
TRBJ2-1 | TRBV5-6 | CASSWGTSTYNEQFF
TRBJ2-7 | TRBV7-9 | CASSSAASGLSYEQYF
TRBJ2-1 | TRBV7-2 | CANRDGTGKGDEQFF
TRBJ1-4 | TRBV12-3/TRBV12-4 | CASSPDRERGEKLFF